A single sample gave rise to the 22 T cell receptor beta chains below, sequenced in a study of T-cell reconstitution after alpha-beta-depleted transplantation in children. The TCRbeta library incorporated unique molecular identifiers. TCRdb recomputed calls from the PCR reads with MiXCR, one row per CDR3 protein. Counted here are roughly 500,000 distinct CDR3 sequences, over 9.5% occurring once; the ten biggest clones make up around 2.2%. The sample was PBMCs, taken before TCRalphabeta/CD19-depleted stem cell transplant. These receptors were obtained from a child aged 2 to 9 with inherited bone marrow failure, due to receive a stem cell transplant.

The chain couples TRBV20-1 to TRBJ2-3, with D unresolved. The ends were cut back, 3 bases at V and 2 bases at J, with 6 bases in the middle. The CDR3 sequence is 12 residues long. The germline V gene encodes CDR1 DFQATT and CDR2 SNEGSKA (reference sequence). The CDR3 loop is CSASSYTDTQYF. CDR3 DNA sequence: TGCAGTGCTAGTTCCTACACAGATACGCAGTATTTT.

This clonotype was detected many times. This rearrangement joins TRBV20-1 to TRBJ2-7; 10 nucleotides match TRBD2. Germline V lookup: CDR1 DFQATT, CDR2 SNEGSKA (reference sequence). The CDR3 extends over 13 amino acids. The CDR3 DNA follows: TGCAGCCTAGCGGGAGTTTCCCCCTACGAGCAGTACTTC. Protein: CSLAGVSPYEQYF.

Regarding this clonotype: A junction boundary mismatches the germline segment, possibly from a read error. V and J are TRBV2 and TRBJ2-7, with 12 bases matching TRBD2. CDR3 length equals 13 residues. Germline loops: CDR1 SNHLY, CDR2 FYNNEI. The CDR3 protein is CARQTSGSYEQDF. DNA of the CDR3: TGTGCCAGGCAGACTAGCGGGAGTTACGAGCAGGACTTC.

This clonotype was observed at least ten times. J is TRBJ2-1 and V is TRBV7-9, with D hard to call. The V end was cut by 1 base, the J end by 11 bases, with 27 bases between. Germline lookup yields CDR1 SEHNR and CDR2 FQNEAQ (reference sequence). CDR3 length: 18 amino acids. Here the CDR3 reads CASSLGGGAIRPHTKQFF. CDR3 bases: TGTGCCAGCAGCTTAGGGGGTGGCGCAATTAGACCACACACCAAGCAGTTCTTC.

This clonotype was seen only a few times. This chain links TRBV21-1 with TRBJ2-5; no check of the table's D call, TRBD2, against the DNA was made. TRBV21-1 corresponds to a pseudogene. The CDR3 runs 19 residues. The CDR3 protein is CASSKEAGGLAGAGETQYF. As DNA, the CDR3 is TGTGCCAGCAGCAAAGAGGCTGGAGGGCTAGCGGGAGCGGGGGAGACCCAGTACTTC.

The J gene is TRBJ1-2, the V gene TRBV5-1, with TRBD1 matching over 7 bases. The V segment lost 5 bases and the J segment 6 bases; nucleotides outside the gene matches: 16. The CDR3 runs to 16 residues. Germline V gives CDR1 SGHRS, CDR2 YFSETQ. The CDR3 sequence is CASSPRPNNRGDGYTF. CDR3 in DNA: TGCGCCAGCAGTCCCCGACCCAATAACAGGGGCGATGGCTACACCTTC.

The chain joins TRBV19 to TRBJ2-4; 8 bases agree with TRBD1. V shed 5 bases, J shed 3 bases, and the junction held 9 bases outside the gene matches. The CDR3 consists of 16 residues. CDR1 is LNHDA, CDR2 SQIVND, per germline (reference sequence). CDR3 sequence reads: CASSAPTGDSKNIQYF. CDR3 coding DNA: TGTGCCAGTAGTGCACCGACAGGGGATAGCAAAAACATTCAGTACTTC.

There are many counts of this clonotype. The V call is TRBV18, the J call TRBJ2-3, with 14 positions matching TRBD2. V lost 6 bases, J lost 0 bases, and 5 bases stayed unmatched. Germline V CDR1 and CDR2: KGHSH, LQKENI. The CDR3 is 17 amino acids. The CDR3 spells CASSPGLAGASTDTQYF. Written as DNA, the CDR3 is TGTGCCAGCTCTCCGGGACTAGCGGGAGCGAGCACAGATACGCAGTATTTT.

This clonotype has a count of ten or more. This chain uses TRBV4-2 with TRBJ2-1; D possibly matches TRBD1 or TRBD2 (5 bases each). V was clipped by 0 bases and J by 9 bases, with 9 bases between them. The CDR3 is made up of 13 amino acids. The V gene's germline CDR1 is LGHNA and CDR2 YNFKEQ. The CDR3 DNA sequence: TGTGCCAGCAGCCAAGAGGGGGATAGTGAGCAGTTCTTC. Protein sequence: CASSQEGDSEQFF.

For this clonotype: A much larger clone lies one base from this, so it may be a read error. J is TRBJ2-3 and V is TRBV7-9; 9 bases match TRBD1. Germline lookup yields CDR1 SEHNR and CDR2 FQNEAQ (reference sequence). V dropped 5 bases and J dropped 8; count of bases not matched to a gene: 11. CDR3 length: 15 residues. The CDR3 DNA reads TGTGCCAGCAGCATGGGACAGGGCGAAGAAGGTACGCAGTATTTT. It translates to CASSMGQGEEGTQYF.

This clonotype was detected a few times. The gene calls are TRBV12-3 or TRBV12-4 and TRBJ2-1; 10 bases are a match to TRBD2. V lost 3 bases to trimming and J lost 0 bases; unmatched junction nucleotides: 5. CDR3 size: 17 residues. The CDR3 sequence: CASSFVAGGDSYNEQFF. DNA of the CDR3: TGTGCCAGCAGTTTTGTAGCGGGGGGCGACTCCTACAATGAGCAGTTCTTC.

Comment on this clonotype: This may be a read error: a much more frequent sequence differs by one nucleotide. The chain combines TRBV9 with TRBJ2-1, with a tentative D call TRBD2 (5 bases). This CDR3 has 15 residues. V dropped 0 bases and J dropped 9 bases, with 16 bases sitting between them. Per germline, CDR1 SGDLS and CDR2 YYNGEE. The CDR3: CASSVGAIEGVEQFF. The CDR3, as DNA: TGTGCCAGCAGCGTAGGGGCAATTGAGGGCGTTGAGCAGTTCTTC.

The chain links TRBV20-1 to TRBJ2-1; D is uncertain. Germline-derived CDR1 and CDR2 are DFQATT and SNEGSKA (reference sequence). The CDR3 sequence is 13 residues long. V shed 0 bases and J shed 3 bases, with 6 bases lying between them. CDR3 residues: CSARDWFYNEQFF. CDR3 coding DNA: TGCAGTGCTAGAGATTGGTTCTACAATGAGCAGTTCTTC.

This clonotype was found many times. J is TRBJ1-3 and V is TRBV29-1; D is uncertain. Germline V gene lookup returns CDR1 SQVTM and CDR2 ANQGSEA. CDR3 length: 14 residues. Trimming stripped 8 bases from V and 1 base from J, with 15 bases between. The CDR3 bases are TGCAGCATCCAGGAGCCAGGATCTGGAAACACCATATATTTT. As protein: CSIQEPGSGNTIYF.

This clonotype was seen ten or more times. The chain joins TRBV7-9 to TRBJ2-2; the D is unclear. The CDR3 loop spans 10 amino acids. Germline V gene sequence: CDR1 SEHNR, CDR2 FQNEAQ (reference sequence). With 11 bases removed from V and 5 bases from J, the gap between germline ends came to 6 bases. CDR3 nucleotide sequence: TGTGCCCCCGGGACCGGGGAGCTGTTTTTT. Its translation: CAPGTGELFF. The full variable domain, in which reference TRBV7-9 and TRBJ2-2 provide the parts outside the CDR3, is DTGVSQNPRHKITKRGQNVTFRCDPISEHNRLYWYRQTLGQGPEFLTYFQNEAQLEKSRLLSDRFSAERPKGSFSTLEIQRTEQGDSAMYLCAPGTGELFFGEGSRLTVL.

There are many counts of this clonotype. The chain carries TRBV20-1 and TRBJ2-3; no clear D. Trimming removed 6 bases at V and 0 bases at J, with 7 bases between. Germline CDR1 DFQATT, CDR2 SNEGSKA (reference sequence). The CDR3 sequence is 12 residues long. The DNA for the CDR3 is TGCAGTGCCATGACCAGCACAGATACGCAGTATTTT. Amino acids: CSAMTSTDTQYF.

This clonotype came up many times. This sequence joins TRBV7-9 and TRBJ2-3; no clear D. Germline V gives CDR1 SEHNR, CDR2 FQNEAQ (reference sequence). Trimming stripped 3 bases from V and 4 bases from J, with 5 bases between. CDR3 length: 12 residues. DNA for the CDR3: TGTGCCAGCAGCTTTTTGCCAGATACGCAGTATTTT. Protein product: CASSFLPDTQYF.

This clonotype was seen repeatedly, ten times or more. This sequence joins TRBV29-1 and TRBJ2-7; D not resolved. The germline CDR1 and CDR2 sequences are SQVTM and ANQGSEA. This CDR3 is 13 amino acids long. Trimming removed 4 bases at V and 6 bases at J, with 16 bases between. The CDR3 reads CSVGAPGLGEQYF. The CDR3 DNA sequence: TGCAGCGTTGGGGCGCCGGGCCTGGGCGAGCAGTACTTC.

This clonotype was found many times. This sequence joins TRBV20-1 and TRBJ1-4; D is unclear. This CDR3 region has 15 residues. V was shortened by 4 bases and J by 7 bases, with 19 bases between the two germline ends. In germline, CDR1 is DFQATT, CDR2 SNEGSKA (reference sequence). In DNA form, the CDR3 reads TGCAGTGCTACCCGCGGGCCCCGGCGAGGTGAAAAACTGTTTTTT. This encodes CSATRGPRRGEKLFF.

The chain links TRBV11-2 to TRBJ2-7; 11 bases match TRBD2. The ends lost 1 base at V and 4 bases at J; junction bases unmatched: 18. The CDR3 has 20 amino acids. The germline CDR1 and CDR2 sequences are SGHAT and FQNNGV. The DNA for the CDR3 is TGTGCCAGCAGCTTAGGTGGGCCTAGCGGGAGGCCTCTTAGTTGGTACGAGCAGTACTTC. This translates into CASSLGGPSGRPLSWYEQYF.

This clonotype came up many times. This chain connects TRBV5-6 to TRBJ2-1, with 13 bases matching TRBD2. CDR1 SGHDT and CDR2 YYEEEE come from the germline V gene. With V trimmed by 2 bases and J by 3 bases, 5 bases remained unmatched. The CDR3 length is 17 residues. The CDR3 bases are TGTGCCAGCAGCTTTCCGGGGACTAGCGGGATCTACAATGAGCAGTTCTTC. Translating gives CASSFPGTSGIYNEQFF.

The table lists this clonotype with many counts. The chain couples TRBV14 to TRBJ1-2, with D perhaps TRBD1 (5 bases). V lost 4 bases to trimming and J lost 2 bases, with 20 bases between them. Per the germline V gene, CDR1 is SGHDN and CDR2 is FVKESK. The CDR3 sequence is 17 residues long. The CDR3 loop is CASSRGMWGTGNYGYTF. The CDR3 nucleotides read TGTGCCAGCAGCCGGGGAATGTGGGGGACGGGGAACTATGGCTACACCTTC.